This TCR beta chain appears in the sequencing data of a study of blood T cell repertoires in COVID-19. The germline V gene has CDR1 WSHSY and CDR2 SAAADI. J gave up 5 bases and V 7 bases, and 6 bases lay outside the gene matches. This CDR3 comprises 14 residues. Sequenced by immunoSEQ multiplex PCR; TCRdb stores in-frame clones only, minus some. The table lists approximately 76,000 clones, roughly 85% of them singletons. This clone was observed once. The chain carries TRBV10-2 and TRBJ2-1; TRBD1 aligns across 9 bases. The clonotype originates from a man aged 25 to 40 with acute or convalescent COVID-19. Sequenced input: peripheral blood. The chain's CDR3 is CASIPTGGNNEQFF. In nucleotides, the CDR3 is TGCGCCAGCATCCCGACAGGGGGTAACAATGAGCAGTTCTTC.